This TCR beta chain is from a study of T cells after posttransplantation cyclophosphamide. General study results and limits: Recipient CMV seropositivity and CMV reactivation strongly tracked TRB clonality. Later blood repertoires were often dominated by clones from the donor CD8+ memory compartment. TRB overlap between skin or GI tissue T cells and blood was limited.

This CDR3 region has 13 residues. Germline CDR1 reads MNHEY; CDR2 reads SMNVEV (reference sequence). V dropped 5 bases and J dropped 5; count of bases not matched to a gene: 4. Sequencing used immunoSEQ multiplex PCR; TCRdb keeps in-frame clones, though not all of them. This table holds approximately 12,000 clones with no singletons; the top ten claim about 27%. Busulfan-fludarabine conditioning, marrow transplant, and cyclophosphamide on days +3 and +4 were administered. This clone was seen many times. The target antigen is unknown. This specimen was PBMCs, taken after allogeneic stem cell transplant with posttransplant cyclophosphamide. The source is a female patient aged 40-50 years who received an allogeneic stem cell transplant from a related donor, was CMV-positive, and had acute GVHD only. The T cells may come from the graft donor. V usage is TRBV27 and J usage is TRBJ2-5; 8 nucleotides agree with TRBD1. CDR3 bases: TGTGCCAGCAGTGGACAGGGCCCGGAGACCCAGTACTTC. It translates to CASSGQGPETQYF.